This T cell receptor (beta chain) is drawn from a study of cytomegalovirus exposure and HLA in healthy donors. Study details: According to later analysis, the same platform produced the 130 or so validation and several hundred first-cohort repertoires.

In the case of this clone: The antigen is unknown.

General observations from the study: The study listed roughly 150 cytomegalovirus-associated TCR beta chains. CMV antigen specificity was confirmed in vitro for three CMV-associated chains.

Repertoires were generated with immunoSEQ multiplex PCR, while TCRdb's copy carries only in-frame clones and drops some. The data contain 150,000 to 200,000 clones, 70% to 90% of them singletons. This TCR derives from a young man in good health and CMV-seronegative. The sample comprised PBMCs.

The CDR3 coding sequence is TGCGCCAGCAGCCAAGAGAAATCAGACAAGTCCAACGAGCAGTACTTC. Its protein product is CASSQEKSDKSNEQYF. The genes are TRBV4-1 and TRBJ2-7; D gene ambiguous. Germline values: CDR1 MGHRA, CDR2 YSYEKL. Trimming stripped 0 bases from V and 5 bases from J, with 17 bases between. This CDR3 is built from 16 residues.